The clone carrying this T cell receptor (beta chain) appeared once. Its antigen is undetermined. This sample was taken from a study of response to subunit inactivated influenza vaccine. Whole-study results and caveats: New T cells are recruited in small numbers by each seasonal influenza vaccination, according to the authors' suggestion.

V lost 6 bases and J 4 bases, leaving 20 bases between the germline ends. Germline CDR1 is DFQATT and CDR2 is SNEGSKA (reference sequence). The CDR3 spans 15 residues. TCRdb re-analysed the RT-PCR reads in MiXCR, keeping a single row per CDR3 protein. This sample has 650,000 or so distinct CDR3 sequences, with 12% to 15% found just once. The V call is TRBV20-1, the J call TRBJ2-3, with D possibly being TRBD2 (6 bases). This sample comprised PBMCs from blood, obtained 14 days before vaccination. The receptor's source is a man in his forties or fifties who received an inactivated influenza vaccine. CDR3 in amino acids: CSANELASGADTQYF. In nucleotides, the CDR3 is TGCAGTGCGAACGAACTAGCCTCCGGGGCAGATACGCAGTATTTT.